This record looks at one TCR beta chain sequence and its context. These data come from a study of T cell changes during pregnancy in multiple sclerosis. Only in-frame clones appear in the TCRdb table, and some are missing; sequencing was by immunoSEQ multiplex PCR. This sample yields roughly 69,000 clones, of which approximately 91% are seen a single time; 1.4% belongs to the top ten. The germline V gene encodes CDR1 SGHRS and CDR2 YFSETQ. With 1 base removed from V and 2 bases from J, the gap between germline ends came to 10 bases. CDR3 size: 14 residues. This clonotype was sampled from a female donor with multiple sclerosis, enrolled in a pregnancy study. The rearrangement uses TRBV5-1 and TRBJ2-7; possibly TRBD1 for D (5 bases). Sequenced here: peripheral blood, sampled in the third trimester of pregnancy. As DNA, the CDR3 is TGCGCCAGCAGCTTGCTCCAGGGTACCTACGAGCAGTACTTC. Amino acids: CASSLLQGTYEQYF.